The 13 T cell receptor beta chains given below trace back to one sample, sequenced in a study of CD8 T cells in Susac syndrome. With random hexamers, 0.5 to 1 ug RNA was reverse transcribed. TCRdb recomputed calls from the immunoSEQ multiplex PCR reads with MiXCR, one row per CDR3 protein. The table records a few hundred thousand distinct CDR3 sequences, approximately 95% of them present only once. Sample: CD4+ T cells from PBMCs. The source of these receptors is a human donor with multiple sclerosis.

This chain uses TRBV2 with TRBJ2-3; 9 nucleotides align to TRBD2. V dropped 6 bases and J dropped 4; count of bases not matched to a gene: 5. The CDR3 is 14 residues long. Germline lookup yields CDR1 SNHLY and CDR2 FYNNEI. CDR3 sequence reads: CASSKAGGSDTQYF. The CDR3 DNA reads as TGTGCCAGCAGCAAAGCGGGGGGTTCAGATACGCAGTATTTT.

The chain carries TRBV20-1 and TRBJ2-1, with a weak D call TRBD1 (6 bases). In germline, CDR1 is DFQATT, CDR2 SNEGSKA (reference sequence). The CDR3 totals 14 residues. Trimming shortened V by 3 bases and J by 7 bases, and 16 bases separated the two germline ends. The CDR3 nucleotides are TGCAGTGCTAGCCTACCGAAGGGACATAATGAGCAGTTCTTC. Translated: CSASLPKGHNEQFF.

This clonotype came up a few times. The junction departs from the called germline gene at one end, perhaps through a read error. In DNA, the CDR3 is TGTGCCAGTAGCCTGACAGGGGGCAATCAGCCCCAGCATTTT. Encoded protein: CASSLTGGNQPQHF. The V gene is TRBV3-1, the J gene TRBJ1-5; TRBD1 agrees at 8 bases. This CDR3 is 14 amino acids long. CDR1 and CDR2 (germline): LGHDT, YNNKEL (reference sequence).

This chain connects TRBV29-1 to TRBJ1-2, with no clear D. CDR1 is SQVTM and CDR2 is ANQGSEA in the germline V gene. The length of the CDR3 is 12 residues. V was pared by 0 bases and J by 8 bases, with 10 bases between. CDR3 sequence reads: CSVEEGFGGYTF. DNA for the CDR3: TGCAGCGTTGAAGAGGGGTTCGGCGGCTACACCTTC.

V gene TRBV7-6 combines with J gene TRBJ1-6, with 7 positions matching TRBD1. V shed 5 bases, J shed 0 bases, and the junction held 4 bases outside the gene matches. CDR1 is SGHVS, CDR2 FNYEAQ, per germline. The CDR3 covers 16 residues. CDR3 in DNA: TGTGCCAGCAGCAAACAGGGGAGCTCCTATAATTCACCCCTCCACTTT. It yields the protein CASSKQGSSYNSPLHF.

J is TRBJ2-7 and V is TRBV18; TRBD1 agrees at 7 bases. This CDR3 spans 16 amino acids. V shed 0 bases and J 0 bases; nucleotides not matched to a gene: 5. CDR1 is KGHSH and CDR2 is LQKENI in the germline V gene. CDR3 in amino acids: CASSPPTGYNSYEQYF. The CDR3 DNA sequence: TGTGCCAGCTCACCACCGACAGGGTACAACTCCTACGAGCAGTACTTC.

The rearrangement links TRBV6-4 to TRBJ1-1, with D possibly matching TRBD1 (5 bases). Trimming left V 5 bases short and J 1 base short, with 14 bases between. Germline CDR1 reads MRHNA; CDR2 reads SNTAGT. The CDR3 is 15 amino acids. The CDR3, as DNA: TGTGCCAGCAGTTTAGACAGCGGAGGGAACACTGAAGCTTTCTTT. Translation gives CASSLDSGGNTEAFF.

This clonotype was recorded once. This rearrangement joins TRBV29-1 to TRBJ1-2; the D gene is possibly TRBD1 (5 bases). CDR3 length: 12 amino acids. The V end was cut by 1 base, the J end by 3 bases, with 6 bases between. Per the germline V gene, CDR1 is SQVTM and CDR2 is ANQGSEA. In nucleotides, the CDR3 is TGCAGCGTTGAAGTCAGGGACTATGGCTACACCTTC. It is translated as CSVEVRDYGYTF.

The chain combines TRBV6-5 with TRBJ2-2; D gene uncertain. Looked up from germline, CDR1 is MNHEY and CDR2 is SVGAGI. Deletions cut 7 bases from V and 8 bases from J, with 8 bases between. CDR3 length: 11 residues. The CDR3 DNA sequence: TGTGCCAGCACCCATAGTGGGGAGCTGTTTTTT. Its translation: CASTHSGELFF.

This chain links TRBV3-1 with TRBJ2-5; D unresolved. The CDR3 sequence is 14 residues long. From germline, CDR1 is LGHDT and CDR2 YNNKEL (reference sequence). Trimming took off 8 bases at V and 1 base at J, with 14 bases between the two ends. For the CDR3, the DNA is TGTGCCAGCCGACCTTCGGGTGCCCAAGAGACCCAGTACTTC. Its translation: CASRPSGAQETQYF.

The chain employs TRBV5-1 and TRBJ2-2; D may be TRBD1 (6 bases). CDR1 and CDR2 from the germline V gene are SGHRS and YFSETQ. Trimming cost V 1 base and J 5 bases, with 15 bases left between them. The CDR3 totals 16 residues. The chain's CDR3 is CASSLLQGRGTGELFF. CDR3 coding DNA: TGCGCCAGCAGCTTGTTGCAGGGGAGAGGTACCGGGGAGCTGTTTTTT.

The chain couples TRBV25-1 to TRBJ1-5, with 8 bases aligning to TRBD1. Trimming took 3 bases from V and 2 from J; bases not matched to a gene: 6. The CDR3 is 16 residues long. Per germline, CDR1 MGHDK and CDR2 SYGVNS. Here the CDR3 DNA reads TGTGCCAGCAGTGAGGCCCCGGGACAGGGCAATCAGCCCCAGCATTTT. This sequence encodes CASSEAPGQGNQPQHF.

The chain employs TRBV9 and TRBJ2-5; possible D gene TRBD1, 6 bases. The CDR3 is 15 residues long. Looked up from germline, CDR1 is SGDLS and CDR2 is YYNGEE. Trimming pared 6 bases from V and 2 bases from J, leaving 17 bases between. CDR3 region: CASNSGGELQETQYF. DNA of the CDR3: TGTGCCAGCAATTCTGGGGGCGAGCTACAAGAGACCCAGTACTTC.